This is a list of T cell receptor beta chains from one sample in a study of blood T cell repertoires in COVID-19. Assay: immunoSEQ multiplex PCR; the TCRdb copy retains only in-frame clones and omits some. The sample holds some 220,000 clones, over 75% seen once. Material for sequencing was peripheral blood. The receptors shown here come from a human donor in a cohort sampled during active COVID-19. Each CDR3 is given with its conserved first and last residue. D genes are given only for firm matches. Clone size is stated in some rows and not others, as once, few, many or a class when expanded.

>NA|NA|TRBV28|TRBJ1-5|17
TGTGCCAGCGGTCGGCCCGGGACTCTTTATAGCAATCAGCCCCAGCATTTT
CASGRPGTLYSNQPQHF
>TRBD2|few|TRBV6-1|TRBJ2-1|14
TGTGCCAGCAGTGACGGACTAGCGGGCGGTGAGCAGTTCTTC
CASSDGLAGGEQFF
>TRBD1|few|TRBV11-2|TRBJ2-3|14
TGTGCCAGCAGCTTGGGACAGGGTACAGATACGCAGTATTTT
CASSLGQGTDTQYF
>TRBD1|once|TRBV19|TRBJ1-5|16
TGTGCCAGTAGTATCCGTGGGGGGACAGGGCATCAGCCCCAGCATTTT
CASSIRGGTGHQPQHF
>TRBD1|NA|TRBV5-1|TRBJ2-7|17
TGCGCCAGCAGCTTGGGTGAGGGAACAGGGGGCTCACGAGAGCAGTACTTC
CASSLGEGTGGSREQYF
>NA|NA|TRBV4-3|TRBJ2-3|16
TGCGCCAGCAGCCAAGACTATGGACAGTACACAGATACGCAGTATTTT
CASSQDYGQYTDTQYF
>NA|few|TRBV29-1|TRBJ2-7|12
TGCAGCGCCAGGGGTAGGATTCACGAGCAGTACTTC
CSARGRIHEQYF
>NA|NA|TRBV28|TRBJ2-1|12
TGTGCCAGCAGACAGGGTGGCAATGAGCAGTTCTTC
CASRQGGNEQFF
>TRBD2|NA|TRBV27|TRBJ2-2|14
TGTGCCAGCAGCGGGGGGGTCGGCACCGGGGAGCTGTTTTTT
CASSGGVGTGELFF
>NA|NA|TRBV25-1|TRBJ2-3|13
TGTGCCAGCAGTGATTGGCAGACAGATACGCAGTATTTT
CASSDWQTDTQYF
>NA|NA|TRBV28|TRBJ1-6|11
TGTGCCAGCACCCGGAGGGGTACCCTCCACTTT
CASTRRGTLHF
>NA|NA|TRBV18|TRBJ2-2|14
TGTGCCAGCTCACCGGACAGGAACACCGGGGAGCTGTTTTTT
CASSPDRNTGELFF
>NA|NA|TRBV24-1|TRBJ2-2|17
TGTGCCACCAGTGATTTGGCGGGACAGACGAACACCGGGGAGCTGTTTTTT
CATSDLAGQTNTGELFF
>NA|many|TRBV7-9|TRBJ2-7|14
TGTGCCAGCAGCTTAGGGGGGGTCACCTACGAGCAGTACTTC
CASSLGGVTYEQYF
>NA|NA|TRBV19|TRBJ1-1|15
TGTGCCAGTAGTATAGTTGAACATCTGAACACTGAAGCTTTCTTT
CASSIVEHLNTEAFF